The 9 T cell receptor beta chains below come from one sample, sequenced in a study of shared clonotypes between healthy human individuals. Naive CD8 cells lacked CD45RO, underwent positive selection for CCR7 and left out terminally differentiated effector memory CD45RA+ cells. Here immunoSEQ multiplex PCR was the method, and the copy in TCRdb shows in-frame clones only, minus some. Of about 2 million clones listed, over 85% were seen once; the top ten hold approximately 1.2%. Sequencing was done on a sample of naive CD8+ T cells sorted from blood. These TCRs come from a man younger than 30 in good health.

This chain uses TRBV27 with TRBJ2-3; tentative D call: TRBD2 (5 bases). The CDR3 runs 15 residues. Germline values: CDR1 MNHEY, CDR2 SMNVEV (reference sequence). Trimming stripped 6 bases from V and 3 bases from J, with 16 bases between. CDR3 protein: CASSPGNRYTDTQYF. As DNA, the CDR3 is TGTGCCAGCAGCCCCGGGAACCGGTATACAGATACGCAGTATTTT.

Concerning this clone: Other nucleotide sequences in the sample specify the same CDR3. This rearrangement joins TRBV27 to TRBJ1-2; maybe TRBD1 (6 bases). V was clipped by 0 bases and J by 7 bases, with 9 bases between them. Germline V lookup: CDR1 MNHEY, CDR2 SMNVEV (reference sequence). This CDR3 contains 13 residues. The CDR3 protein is CASSLSGGSGYTF. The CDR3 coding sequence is TGTGCCAGCAGTTTATCAGGGGGAAGTGGCTACACCTTC.

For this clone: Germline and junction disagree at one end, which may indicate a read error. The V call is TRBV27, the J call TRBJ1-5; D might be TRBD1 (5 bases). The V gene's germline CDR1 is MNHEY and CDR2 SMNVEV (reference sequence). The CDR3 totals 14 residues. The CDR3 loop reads CASGFTGSNQPQHF. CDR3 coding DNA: TGTGCCAGCGGTTTTACAGGTTCCAATCAGCCCCAGCATTTT.

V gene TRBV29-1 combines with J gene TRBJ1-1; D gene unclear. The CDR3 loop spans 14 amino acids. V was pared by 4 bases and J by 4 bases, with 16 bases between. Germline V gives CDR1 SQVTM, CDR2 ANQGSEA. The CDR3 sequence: CSVGFARAGTEAFF. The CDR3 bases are TGCAGCGTTGGTTTTGCAAGGGCCGGCACTGAAGCTTTCTTT. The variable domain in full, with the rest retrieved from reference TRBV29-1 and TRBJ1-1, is SAVISQKPSRDICQRGTSLTIQCQVDSQVTMMFWYRQQPGQSLTLIATANQGSEATYESGFVIDKFPISRPNLTFSTLTVSNMSPEDSSIYLCSVGFARAGTEAFFGQGTRLTVV.

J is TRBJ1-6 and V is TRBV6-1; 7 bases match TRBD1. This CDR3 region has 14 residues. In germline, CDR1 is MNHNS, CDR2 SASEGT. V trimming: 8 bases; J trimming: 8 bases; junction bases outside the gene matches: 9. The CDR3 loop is CASGGGQNYSPLHF. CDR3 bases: TGTGCCAGCGGGGGGGGACAGAATTATTCACCCCTCCACTTT.

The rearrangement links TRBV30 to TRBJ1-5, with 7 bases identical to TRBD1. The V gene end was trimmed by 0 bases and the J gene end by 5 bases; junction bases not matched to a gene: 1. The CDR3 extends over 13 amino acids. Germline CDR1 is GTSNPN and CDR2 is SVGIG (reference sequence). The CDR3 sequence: CAWSVDRDQPQHF. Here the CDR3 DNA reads TGTGCCTGGAGTGTAGACAGGGATCAGCCCCAGCATTTT.

CDR3 nucleotide sequence: TGTGCCAGCAGTTACGCAGGGTCAGACACTGAAGCTTTCTTT. Its translation is CASSYAGSDTEAFF. The V and J genes are TRBV6-5 and TRBJ1-1; D might be TRBD1 (5 bases). Trimming took off 2 bases at V and 3 bases at J, with 10 bases between the two ends. The CDR3 contains 14 residues. Germline CDR1 reads MNHEY; CDR2 reads SVGAGI.

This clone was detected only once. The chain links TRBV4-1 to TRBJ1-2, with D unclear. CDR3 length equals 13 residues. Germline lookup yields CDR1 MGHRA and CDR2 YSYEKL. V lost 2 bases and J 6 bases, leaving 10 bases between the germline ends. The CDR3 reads CASSQRPQNGYTF. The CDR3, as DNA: TGCGCCAGCAGCCAAAGACCACAAAATGGCTACACCTTC.

CDR3 loop: CASSPRQGIDNEQFF. DNA for the CDR3: TGTGCCAGCAGCCCACGACAGGGGATCGACAATGAGCAGTTCTTC. This sequence joins TRBV7-9 and TRBJ2-1, with 8 bases fitting TRBD1. Germline loops: CDR1 SEHNR, CDR2 FQNEAQ (reference sequence). Germline trimming cut 5 bases from V and 5 bases from J; bases unmatched to any gene: 8. The CDR3 sequence is 15 residues long.